These 28 T cell receptor beta chains came from one sample sequenced in a study of blood T cell repertoires in COVID-19. The method was immunoSEQ multiplex PCR; TCRdb's version includes in-frame clones alone and lacks a portion of them. This sample yields around 420,000 clones, of which roughly 88% are seen a single time; around 2.1% belongs to the top ten. The source material was PBMCs or T cells enriched from blood (not recorded which). These receptors all stem from a middle-aged woman with acute COVID-19.

The chain joins TRBV2 to TRBJ1-2; tentatively, D is TRBD1 (6 bases). V lost 3 bases and J lost 6, with 11 bases in between. In germline, CDR1 is SNHLY, CDR2 FYNNEI. The CDR3 has 13 residues. CDR3 DNA sequence: TGTGCCAGCAGTGAGCGGGGGGCGAATGGCTACACCTTC. Amino acids: CASSERGANGYTF.

V gene TRBV13 combines with J gene TRBJ1-1; possibly TRBD1 for D (5 bases). Germline values: CDR1 PRHDT, CDR2 FYEKMQ (reference sequence). Deletions cut 9 bases from V and 1 base from J, with 12 bases between. The CDR3 consists of 13 residues. The CDR3 bases are TGTGCCAGTCTCCGGGGGGGGAACACTGAAGCTTTCTTT. Protein product: CASLRGGNTEAFF.

The chain is built from TRBV3-1 (or the pseudogene TRBV3-2) and TRBJ2-3; a weak D match, TRBD2 (5 bases). Between the trimmed V and J ends, which lost 1 base and 4 bases, there was a span of 9 bases. CDR3 length: 14 residues. Germline V gene sequence: CDR1 LGHDT, CDR2 YNNKEL (reference sequence). In DNA, the CDR3 is TGTGCCAGCAGCCAAGGAAGCGGTGCAGATACGCAGTATTTT. Translating gives CASSQGSGADTQYF.

The chain combines TRBV3-1 (or the pseudogene TRBV3-2) with TRBJ2-7, with TRBD2 matching over 13 bases. The V segment lost 2 bases and the J segment 7 bases; nucleotides outside the gene matches: 8. Germline V lookup: CDR1 LGHDT, CDR2 YNNKEL (reference sequence). CDR3 length: 16 residues. The CDR3 region has the DNA TGTGCCAGCAGCCAACGACTAGCGGGGGGACTTGGAGAGCAGTACTTC. Translation gives CASSQRLAGGLGEQYF.

The gene calls are TRBV5-1 and TRBJ1-4; D uncertain. Germline V CDR1 and CDR2: SGHRS, YFSETQ. This CDR3 is built from 16 residues. Trimming shortened V by 7 bases and J by 0 bases, and 16 bases separated the two germline ends. The CDR3 sequence: CASREGRSSTNEKLFF. The CDR3 nucleotides read TGCGCCAGCCGGGAGGGCAGAAGCTCAACTAATGAAAAACTGTTTTTT.

The CDR3 sequence is CASSRIQGVNTEAFF. The CDR3, as DNA: TGTGCCAGCAGCCGCATACAGGGGGTGAACACTGAAGCTTTCTTT. The chain has TRBV5-4 and TRBJ1-1, with TRBD1 matching 8 bases. The V gene end was trimmed by 4 bases and the J gene end by 0 bases; junction bases not matched to a gene: 5. CDR3 length: 15 residues. From germline, CDR1 is SGHNT and CDR2 YYREEE (reference sequence).

The genes are TRBV6-2 or TRBV6-3 and TRBJ2-7; maybe TRBD1 (6 bases). V shed 4 bases and J shed 3 bases, with 16 bases lying between them. Germline V gene sequence: CDR1 MNHEY, CDR2 SVGEGT. This CDR3 is 15 amino acids long. CDR3 coding DNA: TGTGCCAGCAGTTCCTATTTGACAGGCTTCTACGAGCAGTACTTC. Amino acid sequence: CASSSYLTGFYEQYF.

The rearrangement joins TRBV11-2 to TRBJ1-3, with 9 bases fitting TRBD1. CDR3 length: 15 amino acids. From germline, CDR1 is SGHAT and CDR2 FQNNGV. Germline trimming cut 4 bases from V and 4 bases from J; bases unmatched to any gene: 5. The CDR3 sequence: CASSSGQGSGNTIYF. The CDR3 region has the DNA TGTGCCAGCAGCTCGGGACAGGGATCCGGAAACACCATATATTTT.

V gene TRBV27 combines with J gene TRBJ1-2; 10 nucleotides line up with TRBD1. Trimming cost V 5 bases and J 3 bases; bases outside gene matches: 6. Looked up from germline, CDR1 is MNHEY and CDR2 is SMNVEV (reference sequence). This CDR3 comprises 15 residues. CDR3 residues: CASSPRTGGYYGYTF. The CDR3 DNA follows: TGTGCCAGCAGTCCCCGGACAGGGGGATACTATGGCTACACCTTC.

V gene TRBV4-1 combines with J gene TRBJ2-5; 10 bases line up with TRBD1. The CDR3 has 15 amino acids. Germline CDR1 MGHRA, CDR2 YSYEKL. Trimming at V came to 2 bases and at J to 3 bases, leaving 3 bases not matched to a gene. CDR3 nucleotide sequence: TGCGCCAGCAGCCAATTAGGGACAGGGGAAGAGACCCAGTACTTC. Translation gives CASSQLGTGEETQYF.

This chain joins TRBV2 and TRBJ1-1, with TRBD1 matching 7 bases. The V gene end was trimmed by 6 bases and the J gene end by 5 bases; junction bases not matched to a gene: 9. The CDR3 has 14 amino acids. Looked up from germline, CDR1 is SNHLY and CDR2 is FYNNEI. CDR3 residues: CASSRSQGMTEAFF. CDR3 DNA: TGTGCCAGCAGCCGGTCACAGGGGATGACTGAAGCTTTCTTT.

The chain uses TRBV15 and TRBJ1-2; 9 positions match TRBD1. J lost 4 bases, V lost 0 bases, and 0 bases had no gene match. The germline CDR1 and CDR2 sequences are LNHNV and YYDKDF (reference sequence). The CDR3 covers 14 residues. In DNA form, the CDR3 reads TGTGCCACCAGCAGAGAACAGGGGGCCTATGGCTACACCTTC. This sequence encodes CATSREQGAYGYTF.

J is TRBJ2-5 and V is TRBV27; D may be TRBD2 (6 bases). The germline CDR1 and CDR2 sequences are MNHEY and SMNVEV (reference sequence). V was pared by 2 bases and J by 5 bases, with 15 bases between. This CDR3 has 15 residues. In DNA form, the CDR3 reads TGTGCCAGCAGTTTAGGGAGGTACAAAGGGGAGACCCAGTACTTC. This sequence encodes CASSLGRYKGETQYF.

The chain carries TRBV19 and TRBJ2-7, with 8 bases matching TRBD2. This CDR3 is 17 amino acids long. CDR1 and CDR2 (germline): LNHDA, SQIVND (reference sequence). V gave up 0 bases and J gave up 0 bases; unmatched junction bases: 7. The CDR3: CASSIDPERGHSYEQYF. In nucleotides, the CDR3 is TGTGCCAGTAGTATAGATCCCGAGCGGGGGCACTCCTACGAGCAGTACTTC.

This clone was detected only once. The gene calls are TRBV25-1 and TRBJ2-1; 9 bases line up with TRBD1. Germline-derived CDR1 and CDR2 are MGHDK and SYGVNS. Trimming took 4 bases from V and 2 from J; bases not matched to a gene: 9. CDR3 length equals 17 residues. The CDR3, as DNA: TGTGCCAGCAGTGCCTCTCCGGGACAGGGTCCCTACAATGAGCAGTTCTTC. Translation: CASSASPGQGPYNEQFF.

The chain uses TRBV2 and TRBJ1-3; TRBD1 aligns across 10 bases. The CDR3 consists of 15 residues. V was pared by 5 bases and J by 4 bases, with 5 bases of the junction left unmatched. CDR1 SNHLY and CDR2 FYNNEI come from the germline V gene. The CDR3 bases are TGTGCCAGCAGTACCGGACAGGGGGGAGGAAACACCATATATTTT. This encodes CASSTGQGGGNTIYF. The whole variable domain, remainder taken from reference TRBV2 and TRBJ1-3, is EPEVTQTPSHQVTQMGQEVILRCVPISNHLYFYWYRQILGQKVEFLVSFYNNEISEKSEIFDDQFSVERPDGSNFTLKIRSTKLEDSAMYFCASSTGQGGGNTIYFGEGSWLTVV.

The chain has TRBV5-4 and TRBJ2-6, with D tentatively TRBD1 (6 bases). Germline assignment: CDR1 SGHNT and CDR2 YYREEE (reference sequence). This CDR3 has 16 amino acids. V was cut by 4 bases and J by 0 bases, with 11 bases left in between. CDR3 in DNA: TGTGCCAGCAGCCAGACAGGAAACTCTGGGGCCAACGTCCTGACTTTC. As protein: CASSQTGNSGANVLTF.

The V call is TRBV4-1, the J call TRBJ1-1; no definite D call. The CDR3 has 13 amino acids. Germline values: CDR1 MGHRA, CDR2 YSYEKL. Trimming stripped 0 bases from V and 5 bases from J, with 7 bases between. The CDR3 coding sequence is TGCGCCAGCAGCCAAGATCCGGAGACTGAAGCTTTCTTT. Translated, it gives CASSQDPETEAFF.

CDR3 residues: CASSLEGASYGYTF. The CDR3 DNA reads TGTGCCAGCAGCTTAGAGGGAGCATCCTATGGCTACACCTTC. The genes are TRBV7-9 and TRBJ1-2; D uncertain. Trimming pared 1 base from V and 4 bases from J, leaving 10 bases between. The CDR3 contains 14 residues. Germline V gene data show CDR1 as SEHNR and CDR2 as FQNEAQ (reference sequence).

The chain carries TRBV5-5 and TRBJ1-4; the match to TRBD1 covers 10 bases. The CDR3 has 17 amino acids. The ends lost 5 bases at V and 4 bases at J; junction bases unmatched: 11. Germline lookup yields CDR1 SGHKS and CDR2 YYEKEE (reference sequence). The CDR3 DNA follows: TGTGCCAGCAGTTACTCCGGGACAGGGGCTCGTAATGAAAAACTGTTTTTT. As protein: CASSYSGTGARNEKLFF.

V gene TRBV11-2 combines with J gene TRBJ2-1; 10 nucleotides match TRBD2. Germline CDR1 and CDR2: SGHAT and FQNNGV. After removal of 4 bases from V and 11 bases from J, the junction contained 5 bases not matched to a gene. The CDR3 sequence is 13 residues long. The CDR3 loop is CASSSGLAAKQFF. CDR3 bases: TGTGCCAGCAGCTCCGGACTAGCGGCTAAGCAGTTCTTC.

The gene calls are TRBV12-3 or TRBV12-4 and TRBJ2-7; D unresolved. Trimming removed 8 bases from V and 7 bases from J, with 9 bases in between. The CDR3 is 10 amino acids. CDR3 in amino acids: CASPFREQYF. The CDR3 bases are TGTGCCAGCCCCTTCAGGGAGCAGTACTTC.

This rearrangement joins TRBV5-1 to TRBJ2-7; TRBD1 might be the D (6 bases). This CDR3 is built from 15 residues. Trimming cost V 4 bases and J 4 bases, with 18 bases left between them. Germline-derived CDR1 and CDR2 are SGHRS and YFSETQ. Written as DNA, the CDR3 is TGCGCCAGCAGCCCAGGGACAAGGTCCGATTACGAGCAGTACTTC. It codes for CASSPGTRSDYEQYF.

With respect to this clone: Within the sample, other DNA sequences also encode this same CDR3. V gene TRBV9 combines with J gene TRBJ2-7, with D possibly matching TRBD2 (6 bases). The germline V gene encodes CDR1 SGDLS and CDR2 YYNGEE. Trimming took 0 bases from V and 3 from J, leaving 10 bases between them. This CDR3 contains 14 residues. The DNA of the CDR3 is TGTGCCAGCAGCGTAGGCGGGACTGACTACGAGCAGTACTTC. This codes for CASSVGGTDYEQYF.

This chain joins TRBV5-4 and TRBJ2-2, with D perhaps TRBD1 (5 bases). Germline values: CDR1 SGHNT, CDR2 YYREEE (reference sequence). V was trimmed by 0 bases and J by 4 bases, leaving 10 bases between them. CDR3 length: 15 residues. The CDR3, as DNA: TGTGCCAGCAGCTTGGGGGGCAAAAGCACCGGGGAGCTGTTTTTT. Protein: CASSLGGKSTGELFF.

The genes are TRBV3-1 (or the pseudogene TRBV3-2) and TRBJ1-4, with 8 bases matching TRBD1. The germline CDR1 and CDR2 sequences are LGHDT and YNNKEL (reference sequence). This CDR3 is built from 15 residues. The V segment lost 3 bases and the J segment 3 bases; nucleotides outside the gene matches: 3. CDR3 amino acids: CASSQRTGSNEKLFF. As DNA, the CDR3 is TGTGCCAGCAGCCAGCGGACAGGGTCTAATGAAAAACTGTTTTTT.

The chain combines TRBV3-1 (or the pseudogene TRBV3-2) with TRBJ2-7; 10 bases line up with TRBD1. The length of the CDR3 is 14 residues. Germline CDR1 reads LGHDT; CDR2 reads YNNKEL (reference sequence). V was clipped by 4 bases and J by 3 bases; unmatched bases: 3. CDR3 region: CASSPGTGVYEQYF. CDR3 in DNA: TGTGCCAGCAGCCCAGGGACAGGGGTCTACGAGCAGTACTTC.

The V gene is TRBV5-4, the J gene TRBJ2-7, with D possibly TRBD1 on 6 matching bases. The CDR3 consists of 13 residues. Germline V gives CDR1 SGHNT, CDR2 YYREEE (reference sequence). The V end was cut by 3 bases, the J end by 2 bases, with 9 bases between. In nucleotides, the CDR3 is TGTGCCAGCAGCTGGGGACATACCTACGAGCAGTACTTC. Translation: CASSWGHTYEQYF.